Listed below are T cell receptor beta chains from one sample, sequenced in a study of blood T cells in healthy people across ages. One entry per CDR3 protein results from TCRdb running MiXCR on the 5' RACE reads. The sample lists about 970,000 distinct CDR3 sequences; around 54% were seen once. Specimen: blood. These receptors all stem from a woman in her sixties or seventies in good health. CDR3s include the opening cysteine and the closing phenylalanine or tryptophan. A D gene is named only where the DNA matches it firmly. Size is stated for part of the rows, as once, few or many counts, or as a class when the clone is expanded.

v_call: TRBV28
j_call: TRBJ2-7
clone_size: once
d_call: TRBD2
cdr3_aa: CASSYSASGRVDEQYF
cdr3_nt: TGTGCCAGCAGCTATTCAGCTAGCGGGAGAGTAGATGAGCAGTACTTC

v_call: TRBV6-2/TRBV6-3
j_call: TRBJ2-5
clone_size: few
d_call: -
cdr3_aa: CASSYLEIQVQSETQYF
cdr3_nt: TGTGCCAGCAGTTACCTGGAGATTCAGGTCCAATCGGAGACCCAGTACTTC

v_call: TRBV4-1
j_call: TRBJ1-6
clone_size: few
d_call: TRBD1
cdr3_aa: CASSQVLGQGNSPLHF
cdr3_nt: TGCGCCAGCAGCCAAGTTCTAGGACAGGGGAATTCACCCCTCCACTTT

v_call: TRBV29-1
j_call: TRBJ2-7
clone_size: -
d_call: -
cdr3_aa: CSVEDDTGATYEQYF
cdr3_nt: TGCAGCGTTGAAGATGATACGGGTGCCACCTACGAGCAGTACTTC

v_call: TRBV28
j_call: TRBJ2-7
clone_size: -
d_call: -
cdr3_aa: CASSSSGTSSYEQYF
cdr3_nt: TGTGCCAGCAGTTCCTCGGGGACCAGTTCCTACGAGCAGTACTTC

v_call: TRBV9
j_call: TRBJ1-5
clone_size: -
d_call: -
cdr3_aa: CASSEGGLSPQHF
cdr3_nt: TGTGCCAGCAGCGAAGGGGGGCTCAGTCCCCAGCATTTT

v_call: TRBV6-4
j_call: TRBJ2-4
clone_size: -
d_call: TRBD2
cdr3_aa: CASSPTSGAVSKNIQYF
cdr3_nt: TGTGCCAGCAGCCCTACTAGCGGGGCCGTATCCAAAAACATTCAGTACTTC

v_call: TRBV7-2
j_call: TRBJ2-7
clone_size: -
d_call: -
cdr3_aa: CASSLAVIPYEQYF
cdr3_nt: TGTGCCAGCAGCTTAGCGGTAATACCCTACGAGCAGTACTTC

v_call: TRBV5-6
j_call: TRBJ2-6
clone_size: -
d_call: -
cdr3_aa: CASSLPGPSGANVLTF
cdr3_nt: TGTGCCAGCAGCTTACCAGGCCCCTCTGGGGCCAACGTCCTGACTTTC

v_call: TRBV20-1
j_call: TRBJ2-7
clone_size: -
d_call: TRBD1
cdr3_aa: CSARDFGQGYYEQYF
cdr3_nt: TGCAGTGCTAGAGATTTCGGACAGGGGTACTACGAGCAGTACTTC

v_call: TRBV9
j_call: TRBJ2-1
clone_size: -
d_call: -
cdr3_aa: CASSAHRGEQFF
cdr3_nt: TGTGCCAGCAGCGCCCACCGGGGTGAGCAGTTCTTC

v_call: TRBV12-3/TRBV12-4
j_call: TRBJ1-1
clone_size: -
d_call: -
cdr3_aa: CASSLGAAFF
cdr3_nt: TGTGCCAGCAGTTTAGGCGCAGCTTTCTTT

v_call: TRBV13
j_call: TRBJ2-5
clone_size: -
d_call: TRBD1
cdr3_aa: CASSTWTGKSETQYF
cdr3_nt: TGTGCCAGCAGCACGTGGACAGGGAAAAGCGAGACCCAGTACTTC

v_call: TRBV7-2
j_call: TRBJ2-6
clone_size: many
d_call: TRBD2
cdr3_aa: CASSLSGGSGANVLTF
cdr3_nt: TGTGCCAGCAGCTTAAGCGGGGGCTCTGGGGCCAACGTCCTGACTTTC

v_call: TRBV4-1
j_call: TRBJ2-7
clone_size: -
d_call: -
cdr3_aa: CASSQDHWTNYEQYF
cdr3_nt: TGCGCCAGCAGCCAAGATCATTGGACGAACTACGAGCAGTACTTC

v_call: TRBV18
j_call: TRBJ2-3
clone_size: -
d_call: -
cdr3_aa: CASSVQALSSTDTQYF
cdr3_nt: TGTGCCAGCTCAGTACAGGCGTTATCTAGCACAGATACGCAGTATTTT

v_call: TRBV7-3
j_call: TRBJ2-5
clone_size: few
d_call: -
cdr3_aa: CASSLIPGDPRTQYF
cdr3_nt: TGTGCCAGCAGCTTAATCCCCGGGGACCCAAGGACCCAGTACTTC

v_call: TRBV27
j_call: TRBJ1-2
clone_size: -
d_call: -
cdr3_aa: CASSVRGANYGYTF
cdr3_nt: TGTGCCAGCAGCGTAAGGGGGGCGAACTATGGCTACACCTTC

v_call: TRBV15
j_call: TRBJ2-5
clone_size: few
d_call: -
cdr3_aa: CATSSRDLETQYF
cdr3_nt: TGTGCCACCAGCAGTCGGGATCTGGAGACCCAGTACTTC

v_call: TRBV5-6
j_call: TRBJ2-7
clone_size: -
d_call: -
cdr3_aa: CASSLVVSHYEQYF
cdr3_nt: TGTGCCAGCAGCTTGGTTGTGTCGCATTACGAGCAGTACTTC

v_call: TRBV20-1
j_call: TRBJ1-6
clone_size: -
d_call: -
cdr3_aa: CSARRDPYNSPLHF
cdr3_nt: TGCAGTGCTAGACGAGACCCCTATAATTCACCCCTCCACTTT

v_call: TRBV4-1
j_call: TRBJ2-3
clone_size: -
d_call: TRBD2
cdr3_aa: CASSLGKAGGTQYF
cdr3_nt: TGCGCCAGCAGCCTGGGGAAGGCGGGGGGTACGCAGTATTTT

v_call: TRBV6-6
j_call: TRBJ2-7
clone_size: -
d_call: TRBD2
cdr3_aa: CASSPTGTSFHEQYF
cdr3_nt: TGTGCCAGCAGTCCTACCGGGACTAGTTTCCACGAGCAGTACTTC

v_call: TRBV20-1
j_call: TRBJ2-7
clone_size: -
d_call: -
cdr3_aa: CSARDPYFAEQYF
cdr3_nt: TGCAGTGCAAGGGACCCCTATTTCGCCGAGCAGTACTTC

v_call: TRBV7-2
j_call: TRBJ2-7
clone_size: -
d_call: TRBD1
cdr3_aa: CASSMTGSDEQYF
cdr3_nt: TGTGCCAGCAGCATGACAGGGAGCGACGAGCAGTACTTC

v_call: TRBV27
j_call: TRBJ2-1
clone_size: -
d_call: -
cdr3_aa: CASSFGTWAYNEQFF
cdr3_nt: TGTGCCAGCAGCTTCGGGACCTGGGCCTACAATGAGCAGTTCTTC

v_call: TRBV10-2
j_call: TRBJ2-1
clone_size: -
d_call: TRBD2
cdr3_aa: CASRLAGGGGGEQFF
cdr3_nt: TGCGCCAGCAGATTAGCGGGAGGAGGGGGCGGTGAGCAGTTCTTC

v_call: TRBV30
j_call: TRBJ2-6
clone_size: -
d_call: TRBD2
cdr3_aa: CARAGDGLIGANVLTF
cdr3_nt: TGTGCCCGCGCGGGGGATGGTTTAATTGGGGCCAACGTCCTGACTTTC

v_call: TRBV4-3
j_call: TRBJ2-3
clone_size: -
d_call: TRBD2
cdr3_aa: CASSPRTSSTDTQYF
cdr3_nt: TGCGCCAGCAGCCCACGGACTAGTAGCACAGATACGCAGTATTTT

v_call: TRBV2
j_call: TRBJ2-7
clone_size: -
d_call: -
cdr3_aa: CASSGLGVYEQYF
cdr3_nt: TGTGCCAGCAGTGGTCTGGGCGTTTACGAGCAGTACTTC

v_call: TRBV20-1
j_call: TRBJ2-1
clone_size: once
d_call: -
cdr3_aa: CSASLVNFNEQFF
cdr3_nt: TGCAGCGCTAGTTTGGTAAATTTCAATGAGCAGTTCTTC

v_call: TRBV29-1
j_call: TRBJ2-5
clone_size: few
d_call: TRBD1
cdr3_aa: CSVKTGGGRETQYF
cdr3_nt: TGCAGCGTGAAAACAGGGGGCGGCAGGGAGACCCAGTACTTC

v_call: TRBV5-5
j_call: TRBJ1-5
clone_size: -
d_call: -
cdr3_aa: CASSSLMTRGDRPQHF
cdr3_nt: TGTGCCAGCAGCTCCCTAATGACGAGGGGTGATAGGCCCCAGCATTTT

v_call: TRBV2
j_call: TRBJ2-5
clone_size: -
d_call: -
cdr3_aa: CASGIGLLMSETQYF
cdr3_nt: TGTGCCAGCGGGATAGGACTCCTCATGTCGGAGACCCAGTACTTC

v_call: TRBV29-1
j_call: TRBJ1-2
clone_size: many
d_call: TRBD1
cdr3_aa: CSAEEWDSYGYTF
cdr3_nt: TGCAGCGCTGAGGAGTGGGACAGCTATGGCTACACCTTC

v_call: TRBV20-1
j_call: TRBJ2-1
clone_size: few
d_call: -
cdr3_aa: CSATGTKNNEQFF
cdr3_nt: TGCAGTGCTACCGGGACCAAAAACAATGAGCAGTTCTTC

v_call: TRBV27
j_call: TRBJ1-2
clone_size: -
d_call: TRBD1
cdr3_aa: CASSRGTGLTYGYTF
cdr3_nt: TGTGCCAGCAGTAGGGGGACAGGTTTAACCTATGGCTACACCTTC

v_call: TRBV5-5
j_call: TRBJ2-1
clone_size: once
d_call: -
cdr3_aa: CARSLVSRGGNEQFF
cdr3_nt: TGTGCCCGCAGCTTGGTCTCCCGAGGGGGCAATGAGCAGTTCTTC

v_call: TRBV5-1
j_call: TRBJ1-2
clone_size: few
d_call: -
cdr3_aa: CASSTAANKGYTF
cdr3_nt: TGCGCCAGCAGCACCGCAGCAAATAAGGGCTACACCTTC

v_call: TRBV15
j_call: TRBJ2-3
clone_size: few
d_call: -
cdr3_aa: CATSRDLQGGGTDTQYF
cdr3_nt: TGTGCCACCAGCAGAGATCTTCAGGGGGGGGGCACAGATACGCAGTATTTT

v_call: TRBV28
j_call: TRBJ2-5
clone_size: once
d_call: TRBD1
cdr3_aa: CASRTPDRDRGRGETQYF
cdr3_nt: TGTGCCAGCAGAACTCCGGATCGGGACAGGGGGCGCGGAGAGACCCAGTACTTC

v_call: TRBV29-1
j_call: TRBJ2-5
clone_size: few
d_call: TRBD1
cdr3_aa: CSVAGQGKQYF
cdr3_nt: TGCAGCGTTGCTGGACAGGGGAAGCAGTACTTC

v_call: TRBV4-2
j_call: TRBJ2-1
clone_size: few
d_call: TRBD2
cdr3_aa: CASSPDPAGGFEQFF
cdr3_nt: TGTGCCAGCAGCCCAGATCCAGCGGGAGGGTTTGAGCAGTTCTTC